The 9 T cell receptor beta chains reported below all come from one sample, sequenced in a study of T cells in Graves' hyperthyroidism and ophthalmopathy. The TCR beta CDR3 regions underwent amplification using RNA transcripts as the source. With the HTBI primer set, the TCR CDR3 went through a first round of RT-PCR. TCRdb re-analysed the multiplex PCR reads in MiXCR, keeping a single row per CDR3 protein. The top ten clones hold roughly 7.7% of a sample with approximately 430,000 distinct CDR3 sequences, around 14% of them seen once. Sequenced input: blood. The receptors shown here come from a woman younger than 30 with Graves' hyperthyroidism.

V is TRBV28 and J is TRBJ2-7; D might be TRBD1 (7 bases). V was shortened by 7 bases and J by 5 bases, with 21 bases between the two germline ends. CDR3 length: 15 amino acids. Germline-derived CDR1 and CDR2 are MDHEN and SYDVKM. The CDR3 is CASTPWRVQGDEQYF. The CDR3 nucleotides read TGTGCCAGCACCCCCTGGAGGGTCCAGGGGGACGAGCAGTACTTC.

With respect to this clonotype: Because the CDR3 is missing its conserved closing phenylalanine or tryptophan, this is likely a read error. The chain uses TRBV18 and TRBJ1-4; the D gene is possibly TRBD1 (6 bases). Trimming pared 3 bases from V and 4 bases from J, leaving 12 bases between. CDR3 length: 15 amino acids. Germline lookup yields CDR1 KGHSH and CDR2 LQKENI. Here the CDR3 reads CASSPQRGVNEKLFY. The CDR3 nucleotides are TGTGCCAGCTCACCCCAAAGGGGGGTTAATGAAAAACTGTTTTAT.

This clonotype was counted at least ten times. The junction differs from germline at one of its ends, possibly a read error. The V call is TRBV11-3, the J call TRBJ2-7, with 8 bases fitting TRBD2. There are 14 residues in the CDR3. Germline V gives CDR1 SGHNT, CDR2 YENEEA. CDR3 sequence reads: CASSPYGGGYGQYF. The CDR3 nucleotides are TGTGCCAGCAGCCCCTACGGGGGGGGCTACGGGCAGTACTTC.

At least ten counts were recorded for this clonotype. The chain has TRBV3-1 and TRBJ2-1, with 16 bases fitting TRBD2. Trimming at V came to 1 base and at J to 12 bases, leaving 3 bases not matched to a gene. Germline V CDR1 and CDR2: LGHDT, YNNKEL (reference sequence). This CDR3 is 15 amino acids long. The CDR3 nucleotides are TGTGCCAGCAGCCAAGGAGGGACTAGCGGGGGGGCGCAGTTCTTC. Protein: CASSQGGTSGGAQFF.

The chain employs TRBV11-2 and TRBJ2-1, with 8 nucleotides matching TRBD1. From germline, CDR1 is SGHAT and CDR2 FQNNGV. The V gene end was trimmed by 0 bases and the J gene end by 8 bases; junction bases not matched to a gene: 6. CDR3 length: 15 residues. The CDR3 region has the DNA TGTGCCAGCAGCTTAGACGGCAGGACAGGGTATGAGCAGTTCTTC. Translated: CASSLDGRTGYEQFF. The full variable domain, its missing parts supplied by reference TRBV11-2 and TRBJ2-1, is EAGVAQSPRYKIIEKRQSVAFWCNPISGHATLYWYQQILGQGPKLLIQFQNNGVVDDSQLPKDRFSAERLKGVDSTLKIQPAKLEDSAVYLCASSLDGRTGYEQFFGPGTRLTVL.

V and J are TRBV11-2 and TRBJ2-2; D is perhaps TRBD2 (7 bases). CDR1 and CDR2 from the germline V gene are SGHAT and FQNNGV. This CDR3 region has 14 residues. Trimming took 5 bases from V and 3 from J, leaving 10 bases between them. The CDR3 DNA sequence: TGTGCCAGCAGCGGGGGGGCTTACACCGGGGAGCTGTTTTTT. Protein sequence: CASSGGAYTGELFF.

This clonotype was detected ten times or more. This sequence joins TRBV10-3 and TRBJ1-2; no firm D call. V was pared by 4 bases and J by 0 bases, with 9 bases between. From germline, CDR1 is ENHRY and CDR2 SYGVKD. The CDR3 sequence is 14 residues long. The CDR3 DNA is TGTGCCATCAGTGGGAAGGGAGCTAACTATGGCTACACCTTC. Amino acid sequence: CAISGKGANYGYTF.

This clonotype was counted ten times or more. The rearrangement joins TRBV3-1 to TRBJ2-2; D ambiguous. V dropped 2 bases and J dropped 0 bases, with 7 bases sitting between them. Per germline, CDR1 LGHDT and CDR2 YNNKEL (reference sequence). This CDR3 region has 15 residues. CDR3 residues: CASSQLLTNTGELFF. DNA for the CDR3: TGTGCCAGCAGCCAACTCCTCACGAACACCGGGGAGCTGTTTTTT.

This clonotype came up a few times. V and J are TRBV29-1 and TRBJ2-6, with D perhaps TRBD1 (6 bases). The CDR3 length is 16 residues. The V gene's germline CDR1 is SQVTM and CDR2 ANQGSEA. V gave up 5 bases and J gave up 1 base, with 15 bases separating them. This CDR3 reads CSVTGISESGANVLTF. DNA for the CDR3: TGCAGCGTTACAGGGATTTCCGAGTCTGGGGCCAACGTCCTGACTTTC.